The 17 T cell receptor beta chains below come from one sample, sequenced in a study of molecular identifiers for immune sequencing clone quantification. TCRdb reprocessed the PCR reads with MiXCR, giving one entry per CDR3 protein. The sample carries just under 650,000 distinct CDR3 sequences, just under 20% recorded once. Sequencing input: naive CD8+ T cells from blood, with Jurkat cell RNA spiked in. Stated subset: FACS-sorted CD8+CD4-CCR7+CD45RA+ naive T cells. All receptors derive from a human donor in good health. Some libraries in this study had Jurkat cell RNA spiked in.

On this clonotype: Given a much more abundant clone one base away, this may be a read error. This CDR3 fails to terminate in the conserved phenylalanine or tryptophan, so it likely reflects a read error. This chain links TRBV29-1 with TRBJ1-3, with 7 bases identical to TRBD1. Germline values: CDR1 SQVTM, CDR2 ANQGSEA. This CDR3 spans 16 amino acids. Germline trimming cut 0 bases from V and 0 bases from J; bases unmatched to any gene: 5. The CDR3 DNA reads TGCAGCGTTGAAGATCTGGGACAGATCTCTGGAAACACCATATATTCT. It translates to CSVEDLGQISGNTIYS.

This clonotype was observed at least ten times. The chain joins TRBV7-2 to TRBJ2-3; 8 bases map to TRBD2. There are 16 residues in the CDR3. J was trimmed by 2 bases and V by 7 bases; bases with no gene match: 11. CDR1 is SGHTA and CDR2 is FQGNSA in the germline V gene. CDR3 sequence (DNA): TGTGCCAGCAAAACAGCGGGGGACCGATACACAGATACGCAGTATTTT. Amino acid sequence: CASKTAGDRYTDTQYF.

The chain employs TRBV20-1 and TRBJ2-1; 13 nucleotides align to TRBD2. Germline V lookup: CDR1 DFQATT, CDR2 SNEGSKA (reference sequence). This CDR3 spans 13 amino acids. Unmatched junction bases numbered 2, after V lost 5 bases and J lost 7 bases. The CDR3 DNA follows: TGCAGTGCTGAGGGACTAGCGGGAAATGAGCAGTTCTTC. This encodes CSAEGLAGNEQFF.

The chain joins TRBV12-3 or TRBV12-4 to TRBJ2-1, with D possibly TRBD1 on 5 matching bases. The CDR3 is 14 residues long. V was shortened by 4 bases and J by 12 bases, with 19 bases between the two germline ends. The CDR3 bases are TGTGCCAGCAGTTCGGCCCGCAAGGGGATCGGGCAGTTCTTC. Encoded protein: CASSSARKGIGQFF.

This clonotype was seen repeatedly, ten times or more. This chain joins TRBV28 and TRBJ2-4; D is ambiguous. Germline V gene sequence: CDR1 MDHEN, CDR2 SYDVKM. The CDR3 contains 15 residues. Trimming pared 6 bases from V and 0 bases from J, leaving 12 bases between. CDR3 nucleotide sequence: TGTGCCAGCAGCCCCCAGCAGTTAGCCAAAAACATTCAGTACTTC. Protein sequence: CASSPQQLAKNIQYF.

The chain combines TRBV11-2 with TRBJ2-7; D perhaps matches TRBD2 (5 bases). The V end lost 5 bases, the J end lost 4 bases, and 15 bases lay between the germline ends. CDR1 is SGHAT and CDR2 is FQNNGV in the germline V gene. This CDR3 comprises 14 residues. In nucleotides, the CDR3 is TGTGCCAGCAGCCCCACGGGATTTAGATACGAGCAGTACTTC. Protein product: CASSPTGFRYEQYF. The full variable domain, with the rest looked up from reference TRBV11-2 and TRBJ2-7, is EAGVAQSPRYKIIEKRQSVAFWCNPISGHATLYWYQQILGQGPKLLIQFQNNGVVDDSQLPKDRFSAERLKGVDSTLKIQPAKLEDSAVYLCASSPTGFRYEQYFGPGTRLTVT.

This clonotype has just a few counts. The chain combines TRBV7-9 with TRBJ1-1; 8 bases are shared with TRBD1. Germline CDR1 and CDR2: SEHNR and FQNEAQ (reference sequence). The CDR3 contains 16 residues. V shed 1 base and J 6 bases; nucleotides not matched to a gene: 10. The CDR3 sequence is CASSLGLGTGSSEAFF. CDR3 nucleotide sequence: TGTGCCAGCAGCTTAGGGTTAGGGACAGGTTCCTCTGAAGCTTTCTTT. Variable domain in full (rest from reference TRBV7-9 and TRBJ1-1): DTGVSQNPRHKITKRGQNVTFRCDPISEHNRLYWYRQTLGQGPEFLTYFQNEAQLEKSRLLSDRFSAERPKGSFSTLEIQRTEQGDSAMYLCASSLGLGTGSSEAFFGQGTRLTVV.

At least ten counts were recorded for this clonotype. V gene TRBV20-1 combines with J gene TRBJ2-3; TRBD1 might be the D (5 bases). The CDR3 has 15 amino acids. With 5 bases removed from V and 4 bases from J, the gap between germline ends came to 19 bases. The germline CDR1 and CDR2 sequences are DFQATT and SNEGSKA (reference sequence). The CDR3 spells CSAPLSQGWADTQYF. CDR3 coding DNA: TGCAGTGCTCCCCTGTCTCAGGGTTGGGCAGATACGCAGTATTTT.

This clonotype was detected many times. The chain links TRBV7-9 to TRBJ2-3, with D perhaps matching TRBD2 (6 bases). Germline-derived CDR1 and CDR2 are SEHNR and FQNEAQ (reference sequence). This CDR3 is built from 18 residues. V dropped 4 bases and J dropped 2 bases, with 22 bases sitting between them. The CDR3 here is CASSSTGTRPIDTDTQYF. In nucleotides, the CDR3 is TGTGCCAGCAGCTCCACCGGGACTCGCCCTATTGACACAGATACGCAGTATTTT.

This clonotype has ten or more counts. This rearrangement joins TRBV18 to TRBJ2-3, with TRBD1 identical over 8 bases. The germline V gene has CDR1 KGHSH and CDR2 LQKENI. V lost 8 bases and J lost 1; bases outside the gene matches: 2. CDR3 length equals 13 residues. This CDR3 is CASADRGTDTQYF. CDR3 DNA sequence: TGTGCCAGCGCGGACAGGGGCACAGATACGCAGTATTTT.

V is TRBV27 and J is TRBJ2-1; 8 bases are a match to TRBD1. J was trimmed by 3 bases and V by 6 bases; bases with no gene match: 4. The CDR3 covers 14 residues. Germline V gene sequence: CDR1 MNHEY, CDR2 SMNVEV (reference sequence). The CDR3 spells CASRQGVYYNEQFF. The CDR3 DNA sequence: TGTGCCAGCAGACAGGGGGTGTACTACAATGAGCAGTTCTTC.

This clonotype was seen many times. The chain recombines TRBV6-2 or TRBV6-3 with TRBJ1-5; D possibly corresponds to TRBD1 (5 bases). Germline assignment: CDR1 MNHEY and CDR2 SVGEGT. The V gene lost 8 bases and the J gene lost 9 bases, with 14 bases spanning the gap. There are 12 residues in the CDR3. CDR3 sequence: CASGDGAWPQHF. The CDR3 DNA reads as TGTGCCAGCGGGGACGGTGCGTGGCCCCAGCATTTT.

On this clonotype: Since a much larger clone is just one base distant, this may be a read error. The chain recombines TRBV5-3 with TRBJ2-5, with a possible D match to TRBD1 (6 bases). TRBV5-3 is noted as an ORF with a role that remains uncertain. The CDR3 extends over 16 amino acids. CDR3 in DNA: TGTGCCAGCAGCCCGCCCCGGGACACACTGAAAGAGACCCGGTACTTC. It specifies CASSPPRDTLKETRYF.

This clonotype was seen ten or more times. V is TRBV11-2 and J is TRBJ2-1, with D tentatively TRBD2 (5 bases). The V and J ends lost 2 bases and 12 bases respectively, with 11 bases between them. The CDR3 is made up of 12 amino acids. Germline loops: CDR1 SGHAT, CDR2 FQNNGV. The CDR3 coding sequence is TGTGCCAGCAGCTTAACTAGTTTGCCGCAGTTCTTC. As protein: CASSLTSLPQFF.

This clonotype was seen ten or more times. The rearrangement uses TRBV5-5 and TRBJ1-1; TRBD1 might be the D (6 bases). This CDR3 contains 15 residues. Germline V gene lookup returns CDR1 SGHKS and CDR2 YYEKEE (reference sequence). V dropped 4 bases and J dropped 5 bases, with 18 bases sitting between them. CDR3 DNA: TGTGCCAGCAGCGCACGACAGGTCCCTGGAACTGAAGCTTTCTTT. It specifies CASSARQVPGTEAFF.

The chain carries TRBV1 and TRBJ2-7. TRBV1 is a pseudogene. The CDR3 contains 12 residues. This CDR3 is CTSSQDRYEQYF. CDR3 DNA sequence: TGCACCAGCAGCCAAGATCGGTACGAGCAGTACTTC.

This clonotype was seen many times. The gene calls are TRBV6-2 or TRBV6-3 and TRBJ1-1, with D possibly TRBD1 on 5 matching bases. Trimming pared 1 base from V and 2 bases from J, leaving 8 bases between. Germline values: CDR1 MNHEY, CDR2 SVGEGT. The CDR3 runs 14 residues. The CDR3 is CASSYWGSNTEAFF. The CDR3 coding sequence is TGTGCCAGCAGTTACTGGGGCTCCAACACTGAAGCTTTCTTT.